This T cell receptor beta chain appears in the sequencing data of a study of T-cell memory formation after mild COVID-19. Germline V gene sequence: CDR1 MNHEY, CDR2 SVGAGI. V lost 2 bases to trimming and J lost 2 bases; unmatched junction nucleotides: 5. This CDR3 is built from 16 residues. In this sample, this clonotype turned up a few times. The target antigen is unknown. Findings of the study overall: Contracting CD4+ clones were located mainly in CM and EM, and CD8+ clones in EMRA. Some clones that responded turned up in pre-infection memory, which suggests that cross-reactive memory joined in.

TCRdb redid the calling of the 5' RACE reads with MiXCR, one entry per CDR3 protein. The sample holds more than 250,000 distinct CDR3 sequences, 15% to 20% seen once. The chain employs TRBV6-5 and TRBJ2-2; 7 bases are a match to TRBD2. The material sequenced was PBMCs or a T cell subset sorted from them (not recorded which). This TCR came from a man aged 18 to 29 who had mild COVID-19 (a few samples of this study predate the infection). Cell type and time point are not known. CDR3 nucleotide sequence: TGTGCCAGCAGTTACGTCGGGGGGATAAACACCGGGGAGCTGTTTTTT. It is translated as CASSYVGGINTGELFF.